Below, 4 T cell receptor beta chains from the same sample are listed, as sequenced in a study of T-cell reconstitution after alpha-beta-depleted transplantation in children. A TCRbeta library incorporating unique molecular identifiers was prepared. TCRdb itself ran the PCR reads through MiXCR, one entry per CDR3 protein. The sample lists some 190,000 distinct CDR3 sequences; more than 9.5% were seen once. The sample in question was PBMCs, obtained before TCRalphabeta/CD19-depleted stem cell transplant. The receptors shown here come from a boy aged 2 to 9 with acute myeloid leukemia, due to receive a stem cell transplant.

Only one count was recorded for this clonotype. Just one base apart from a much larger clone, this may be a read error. CDR3 bases: TGTTCCAGGAGCGCGGGACAGACTACCGAAAAACTGTTTTTT. This sequence encodes CSRSAGQTTEKLFF. The V gene is TRBV9, the J gene TRBJ1-4; TRBD1 agrees at 7 bases. This CDR3 contains 14 residues. Germline-derived CDR1 and CDR2 are SGDLS and YYNGEE.

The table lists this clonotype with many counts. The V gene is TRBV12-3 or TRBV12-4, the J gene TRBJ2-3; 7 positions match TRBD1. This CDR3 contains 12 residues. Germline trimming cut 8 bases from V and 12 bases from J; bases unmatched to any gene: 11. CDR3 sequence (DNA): TGTGCCAGCTCCGTTAGGGGGCTCGTACAGTATTTT. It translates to CASSVRGLVQYF.

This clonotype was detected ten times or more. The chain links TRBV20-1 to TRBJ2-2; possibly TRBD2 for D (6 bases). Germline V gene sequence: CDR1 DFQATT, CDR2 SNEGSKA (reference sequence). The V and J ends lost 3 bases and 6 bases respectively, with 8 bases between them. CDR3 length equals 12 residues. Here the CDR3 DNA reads TGCAGTGCTAGCGGGGGTGCCGGGGAGCTGTTTTTT. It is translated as CSASGGAGELFF.

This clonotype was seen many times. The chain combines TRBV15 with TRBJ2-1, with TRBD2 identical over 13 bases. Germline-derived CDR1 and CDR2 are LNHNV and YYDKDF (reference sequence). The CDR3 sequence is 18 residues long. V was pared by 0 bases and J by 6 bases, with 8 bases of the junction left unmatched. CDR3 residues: CATSRDQTLAGGSNEQFF. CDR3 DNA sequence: TGTGCCACCAGCAGAGACCAAACACTAGCGGGAGGGTCCAATGAGCAGTTCTTC. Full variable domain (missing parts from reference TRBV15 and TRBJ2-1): DAMVIQNPRYQVTQFGKPVTLSCSQTLNHNVMYWYQQKSSQAPKLLFHYYDKDFNNEADTPDNFQSRRPNTSFCFLDIRSPGLGDTAMYLCATSRDQTLAGGSNEQFFGPGTRLTVL.